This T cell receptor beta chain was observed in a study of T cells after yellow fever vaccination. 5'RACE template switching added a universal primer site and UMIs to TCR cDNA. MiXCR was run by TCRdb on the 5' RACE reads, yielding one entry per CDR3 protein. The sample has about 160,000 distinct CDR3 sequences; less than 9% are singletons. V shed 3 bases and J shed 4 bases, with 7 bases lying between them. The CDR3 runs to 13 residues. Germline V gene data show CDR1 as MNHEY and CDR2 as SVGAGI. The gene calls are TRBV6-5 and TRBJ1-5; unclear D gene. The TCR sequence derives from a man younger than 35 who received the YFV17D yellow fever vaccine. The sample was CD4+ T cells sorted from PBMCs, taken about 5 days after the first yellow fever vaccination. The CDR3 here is CASSYSENQPQHF. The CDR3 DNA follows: TGTGCCAGCAGTTATAGCGAGAATCAGCCCCAGCATTTT.